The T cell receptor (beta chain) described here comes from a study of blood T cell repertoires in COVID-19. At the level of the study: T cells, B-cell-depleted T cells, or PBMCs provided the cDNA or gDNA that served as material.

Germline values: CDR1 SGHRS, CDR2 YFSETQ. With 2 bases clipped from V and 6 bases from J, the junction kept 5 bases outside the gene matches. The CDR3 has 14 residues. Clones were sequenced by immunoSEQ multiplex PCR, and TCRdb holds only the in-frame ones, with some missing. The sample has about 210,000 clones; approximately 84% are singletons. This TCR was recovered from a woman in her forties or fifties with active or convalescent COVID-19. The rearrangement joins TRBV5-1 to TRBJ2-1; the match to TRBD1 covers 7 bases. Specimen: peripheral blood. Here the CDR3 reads CASSLQGLINEQFF. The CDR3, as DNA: TGCGCCAGCAGCTTACAGGGGCTGATCAATGAGCAGTTCTTC.